The clone carrying this T cell receptor beta chain has a handful of counts. The sample comes from a study of patients and donors after allogeneic stem cell transplantation. V was cut by 5 bases and J by 4 bases, with 20 bases left in between. The length of the CDR3 is 15 residues. Germline V gives CDR1 DFQATT, CDR2 SNEGSKA (reference sequence). Using its own MiXCR run on the RT-PCR reads, TCRdb lists one record per CDR3 protein. The sample lists 920,000 or so distinct CDR3 sequences; more than 15% were seen once. The chain carries TRBV20-1 and TRBJ1-2; D is perhaps TRBD1 (5 bases). The clonotype comes from a human donor who was either an allogeneic HSCT recipient or a stem cell or donor lymphocyte infusion donor (not recorded which). It is not recorded whose cells these are; they may come from a transplant donor. The sequenced sample was blood, either unsorted or a sorted T cell fraction (not recorded which). In nucleotides, the CDR3 is TGCAGTGCTCTCCGGGGGTCTTCAAGCGGCTATGGCTACACCTTC. Translation: CSALRGSSSGYGYTF.